This T cell receptor beta chain was obtained from a study of patients and donors after allogeneic stem cell transplantation. TCRdb fed the RT-PCR reads into MiXCR, producing one record per CDR3 protein. The data contain about 160,000 distinct CDR3 sequences, roughly 24% of them seen just once; the ten biggest clones take up roughly 25%. This clonotype showed up just a few times. This CDR3 spans 12 amino acids. Trimming pared 1 base from V and 4 bases from J, leaving 6 bases between. Germline V gives CDR1 SGHKS, CDR2 YYEKEE (reference sequence). The J gene is TRBJ2-7, the V gene TRBV5-5; D is ambiguous. This TCR came from a human donor who was either an allogeneic HSCT recipient or a stem cell or donor lymphocyte infusion donor (not recorded which). It is not recorded whose cells these are; they may come from a transplant donor. Sample: blood, either unsorted or a sorted T cell fraction (not recorded which). The CDR3 reads CASSLSRYEQYF. The CDR3, as DNA: TGTGCCAGCAGCTTGAGCCGGTACGAGCAGTACTTC. Full variable domain (missing parts from reference TRBV5-5 and TRBJ2-7): DAGVTQSPTHLIKTRGQQVTLRCSPISGHKSVSWYQQVLGQGPQFIFQYYEKEERGRGNFPDRFSARQFPNYSSELNVNALLLGDSALYLCASSLSRYEQYFGPGTRLTVT.